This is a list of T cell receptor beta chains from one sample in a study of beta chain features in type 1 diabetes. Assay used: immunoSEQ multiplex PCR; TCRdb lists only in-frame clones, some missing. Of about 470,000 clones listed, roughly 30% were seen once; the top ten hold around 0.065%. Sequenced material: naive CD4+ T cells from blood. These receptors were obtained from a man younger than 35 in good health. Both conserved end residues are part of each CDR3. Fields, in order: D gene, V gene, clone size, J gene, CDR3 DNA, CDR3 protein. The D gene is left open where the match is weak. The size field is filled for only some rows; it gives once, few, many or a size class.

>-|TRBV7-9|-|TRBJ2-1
TGTGCCAGCAGCCGATACCGAAGCTCCTACAATGAGCAGTTCTTC
CASSRYRSSYNEQFF
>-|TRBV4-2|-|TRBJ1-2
TGTGCCAGCAGCCAATCCCAGCAGCTAGAAGGCTATGGCTACACCTTC
CASSQSQQLEGYGYTF
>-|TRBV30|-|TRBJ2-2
TGTGCCTGGAGTGTACTGATCAGGGATCCCGGGGAGCTGTTTTTT
CAWSVLIRDPGELFF
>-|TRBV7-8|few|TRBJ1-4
TGTGCCAGCAGCCTCGCGTTACGGGGGCGCTTTAATGAAAAACTGTTTTTT
CASSLALRGRFNEKLFF
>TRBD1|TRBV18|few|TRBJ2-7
TGTGCCAGCTTGGACAGGGGAAGGTCCTACGAGCAGTACTTC
CASLDRGRSYEQYF
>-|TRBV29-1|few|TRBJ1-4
TGCAGCGTTGAAGAGGGAAAACTGTTTTTT
CSVEEGKLFF
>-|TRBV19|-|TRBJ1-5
TGTGCCAGTAGTATCGCCAAGGGCAATCAGCCCCAGCATTTT
CASSIAKGNQPQHF
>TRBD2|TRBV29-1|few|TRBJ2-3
TGCAGCGGCCGCCTAGCGGGGACCACAGATACGCAGTATTTT
CSGRLAGTTDTQYF
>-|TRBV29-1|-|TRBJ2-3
TGCAGCGCCACCCTCAACTGGCAACGCCTCCTGGAGTATTTT
CSATLNWQRLLEYF
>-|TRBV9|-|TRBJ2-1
TGTGCCAGCAGCGTAGGACAATACAATGAGCAGTTCTTC
CASSVGQYNEQFF
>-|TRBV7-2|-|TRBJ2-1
TGTGCCAGCAGCTTAGCGCCACTAGCCACCTACAATGAGCAGTTCTTC
CASSLAPLATYNEQFF
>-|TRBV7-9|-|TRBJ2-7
TGTGCCAGCAGCTCAGGACACCCCTACGAGCAGTACTTC
CASSSGHPYEQYF
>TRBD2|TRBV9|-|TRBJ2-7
TGTGCCAGCAGCGTCAGCCTAGCGGGAACCGAGCAGTACTTC
CASSVSLAGTEQYF
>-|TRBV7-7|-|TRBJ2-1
TGTGCCAGCAGCGTCGTGGGTGTACCCTACAATGAGCAGTTCTTC
CASSVVGVPYNEQFF
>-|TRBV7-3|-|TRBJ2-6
TGTGCCAGCAGCTTAACAGCGGGCGCTGGGGCCAACGTCCTGACTTTC
CASSLTAGAGANVLTF